This T cell receptor (beta chain) was obtained from a study of blood T cell repertoires in COVID-19. The wider study: COVID-19 samples collected from the United States, Italy and Spain covered acute and convalescent phases. PBMCs, B-cell-depleted T cells, or T cells were the source of the cDNA or gDNA that made up the material.

As processed by the authors: Nucleated cell counts were estimated from reference gene primer amplification. TCRdb's table, derived via immunoSEQ multiplex PCR, lists solely in-frame clones and lacks some. D and trimming come from the DNA, and the V and J calls and clone size come from that table. Among around 250,000 clones listed, approximately 88% were seen once. The CDR3 length is 16 residues. Looked up from germline, CDR1 is KGHSH and CDR2 is LQKENI. Germline trimming cut 2 bases from V and 1 base from J; bases unmatched to any gene: 2. The sample taken for sequencing was peripheral blood. The sequence was collected from a woman in her thirties or forties who had recovered from COVID-19. V and J are TRBV18 and TRBJ1-6; 7 nucleotides line up with TRBD1. As DNA, the CDR3 is TGTGCCAGCTCACCAACGACAGGGTCCTATAATTCACCCCTCCACTTT. Translated: CASSPTTGSYNSPLHF.